The next 4 T cell receptor beta chains were all read from a single sample in a study of identical twins. One entry per CDR3 protein results from TCRdb running MiXCR on the 5' RACE reads. The table includes around 280,000 distinct CDR3 sequences, more than 6.5% detected once. In addition, the sample was reused for a study of yellow fever vaccine responses in identical twins.

Source material: memory (CD45RO+) T cells sorted from blood. These receptors were collected from a woman aged 18-30 years in good health.

This clonotype was recorded at least ten times. V gene TRBV6-4 combines with J gene TRBJ2-3; 7 bases are a match to TRBD1. Trimming at V came to 0 bases and at J to 3 bases, leaving 3 bases not matched to a gene. The CDR3 consists of 15 residues. Germline V gives CDR1 MRHNA, CDR2 SNTAGT. CDR3 bases: TGTGCCAGCAGTGACTCAGAGGGGGCAACAGATACGCAGTATTTT. Amino acids: CASSDSEGATDTQYF.

Note on this clonotype: A read error may account for a junction end that differs from germline. Written as DNA, the CDR3 is TGTGCCAGCAGTTCCCGGACAGGGGGCAACAGTGAAGCTTTCTTT. Residues: CASSSRTGGNSEAFF. The chain is built from TRBV6-5 and TRBJ1-1, with TRBD1 matching over 11 bases. Germline V gene lookup returns CDR1 MNHEY and CDR2 SVGAGI. The length of the CDR3 is 15 residues.

This clonotype has just a few counts. The chain has TRBV20-1 and TRBJ2-2; D may be TRBD1 or TRBD2 (5 bases each). The CDR3 totals 15 residues. Germline values: CDR1 DFQATT, CDR2 SNEGSKA (reference sequence). V gave up 3 bases and J gave up 4 bases, with 15 bases separating them. CDR3 region: CSASEGPRITGELFF. As DNA, the CDR3 is TGCAGTGCTAGCGAGGGACCCCGAATCACCGGGGAGCTGTTTTTT.

Many counts were recorded for this clonotype. CDR3 sequence (DNA): TGTGCCAGCAGTCACGGGACTAGCGGGGTGGAGACCCAGTACTTC. It yields the protein CASSHGTSGVETQYF. This rearrangement joins TRBV12-3 or TRBV12-4 to TRBJ2-5, with 13 bases aligning to TRBD2. This CDR3 spans 15 amino acids. V shed 5 bases, J shed 5 bases, and the junction held 5 bases outside the gene matches.